This TCR beta chain is drawn from a study of shared T cell receptors in the human thymus (dated by TCRdb to the early 2020s). Background on the whole study: The study investigated the way shared, self-reactive T-cell receptor alpha chains are produced in the human thymus.

CDR1 and CDR2 are drawn from the germline V gene (reference sequence): GTSNPN, SVGIG. From cysteine to phenylalanine, the CDR3 is 16 amino acids long. Only CDR3 DNA remains: 48 bases, in frame from the first base. V gives up 0 bases and J gives up 1 base, and the segment between their germline ends measures 13 bases. Library preparation was by the immunoSEQ multiplex PCR assay. In its TCRdb copy, this immuneACCESS table keeps in-frame sequences only and misses some clones. Where compared with another copy, unresolved V genes explain less than half of these, and the others have no known cause. The sample table contains 500,000 to 550,000 clones; only one count was recorded for around 78% of them. 0.013% of the sample is held by the ten biggest clonotypes. A note on this clone: Its antigen is unknown. Qualities for individual bases were not recorded, and no much larger clone is one base off.

In addition, the sample was reused for a study of human thymus T cells. The second study's authors report: Immunologically healthy infants undergoing open corrective cardiac surgery for congenital heart defects in Finland were used as donors. Thymus tissue was collected as surgical resects that were removed during corrective cardiac surgery. Biased V and J gene segment usage appeared to be present in both thymic and peripheral blood repertoires. Highly overlapping thymic TCR repertoires among unrelated individuals were reported in the related research. The study used under 10 infant thymus samples plus four related peripheral blood samples to characterize TCR alpha and beta repertoires. Donor ages ranged from about 7 to 244 days, and the cohort comprised 5 to 7 male and two female infants. After being mechanically released from the tissue, thymocytes were kept at -70 degrees C in pellets of roughly 8.5-34 million cells. A QIAsymphony instrument was used to extract genomic DNA from frozen cell pellets. The immunoSEQ multiplex PCR assay was used to amplify the TCRB and TCRAD loci from a standardized amount of quality-controlled genomic DNA. The amplicons covered the V(D)J region and were long enough to include the CDR3 and to identify the V and J genes. The amplicons were sequenced on an Illumina platform via the commercial immunoSEQ service. Primer bias and sequencing errors were corrected as previously described, and TCRAD and TCRB definitions were based on the IMGT database. Repertoires were analysed with immunoSEQ Analyzer 3.0 and VDJTools, covering basic statistics, V/J segment usage, diversity estimates, rarefaction and pairwise overlap. Chao1, ChaoE, Efron-Thisted, Shannon and inverse Simpson indices were used to estimate diversity, which was also estimated on datasets down-sampled to the smallest sample. Repertoire overlap was determined by strict matching of CDR3 nucleotide sequence, V gene and J gene, and Jaccard-based multidimensional scaling clustering was applied. On average, thymus samples yielded 750,000 to 1,000,000 unique TCRB clonotypes, whereas blood samples yielded about 84,000.

The clonotype was recovered from a boy younger than two with a congenital heart defect. Donor details come from another sample of the same person, matched by shared clones. The chain is made from TRBV30 and TRBJ1-5; the D gene assignment is ambiguous. The material sequenced was thymocytes. The CDR3 protein is CAWSVGARGSNQPQHF. The sequenced DNA: TGTGCCTGGAGTGTAGGTGCAAGAGGCAGCAATCAGCCCCAGCATTTT.